This TCR beta chain was profiled in a study of shared clonotypes between healthy human individuals. Healthy HIV-negative adults without recent acute infections or vaccinations served as donors. CD4+ cells were split into CD45RA+ naive and CD45RA-negative memory subsets. Data came from immunoSEQ multiplex PCR; TCRdb stores just in-frame clones and leaves some out. The sample lists about 530,000 clones, 90% to 96% occurring once. This CDR3 is built from 13 residues. Germline CDR1 reads SGDLS; CDR2 reads YYNGEE. Deletions cut 0 bases from V and 7 bases from J, with 8 bases between. The chain uses TRBV9 and TRBJ2-1; D may be TRBD2 (6 bases). Sequenced input: naive CD4+ T cells sorted from blood. The subset is: CD45RA+ positively selected. The origin of this receptor is a woman aged 25 to 39 in good health. For the CDR3, the DNA is TGTGCCAGCAGCGTAGGGGGGGTTAATGAGCAGTTCTTC. It yields the protein CASSVGGVNEQFF. Based on the CDR3 plus reference TRBV9 and TRBJ2-1, the full variable domain is DSGVTQTPKHLITATGQRVTLRCSPRSGDLSVYWYQQSLDQGLQFLIQYYNGEERAKGNILERFSAQQFPDLHSELNLSSLELGDSALYFCASSVGGVNEQFFGPGTRLTVL.